The TCR beta chain described here comes from a study of blood T cell repertoires in COVID-19. About the study: The United States, Italy and Spain supplied acute and convalescent COVID-19 samples. PBMCs, B-cell-depleted T cells, or T cells were the source of the cDNA or gDNA that made up the material.

Authors' methods: Estimates of nucleated cell counts were drawn from the amplification of reference gene primers. Produced via immunoSEQ multiplex PCR; TCRdb's table is partial and in-frame only. The V and J calls and clone size come from that table; D and trimming were worked out from the DNA. Of roughly 250,000 clones in the sample, about 73% were seen once. Sequenced material: peripheral blood. The origin of this receptor is a woman older than 75 with acute or convalescent COVID-19.

In nucleotides, the CDR3 is TGCGCCAGCAGCCCGCAGGACTCAATTAACTATGGCTACACCTTC. It is translated as CASSPQDSINYGYTF. This chain links TRBV4-1 with TRBJ1-2; D uncertain. The CDR3 spans 15 residues. Between the trimmed V and J ends, which lost 4 bases and 1 base, there was a span of 13 bases. Germline assignment: CDR1 MGHRA and CDR2 YSYEKL.